This TCR beta chain was profiled in a study of tumor-infiltrating lymphocytes in primary liver carcinoma. Concerning this clonotype itself: Its antigen is not identified.

Germline V gene sequence: CDR1 SGHVS, CDR2 FQNEAQ. The CDR3 runs to 16 residues. Between the trimmed V and J ends, which lost 5 bases and 2 bases, there was a span of 18 bases. Starting from 400 to 500 ng of total RNA, TCR beta cDNA was produced with a primer in the constant region. Three-round nested multiplex PCR performed with slightly modified ARM-PCR produced the TCR beta libraries. The opening two PCR rounds, approximately 10 cycles each, paired TRBV1-TRBV30 forward primers with a C-beta reverse primer. Each CDR3 protein gets one entry after TCRdb re-called the multiplex PCR reads with MiXCR. The sample includes around 60,000 distinct CDR3 sequences, 71% seen only once; the top ten take under 45%. The roughly 17-31 mg bulk tissue piece was not sorted before simultaneous RNA and DNA extraction. Study results and limitations: Relative to tumor region pairs, the tumor-adjacent and tumor-blood pairs showed overlap that was lower.

The source is a middle-aged man with primary liver carcinoma and hepatitis B virus infection. The gene calls are TRBV7-8 and TRBJ2-5; D is unresolved. The material sequenced was liver tumor tissue from sampling region 4. Subset noted: tumor region T4, right-lateral pole. Written as DNA, the CDR3 is TGTGCCAGCAGCCCCCCGATAGTCAAGTTACAAGAGACCCAGTACTTC. This codes for CASSPPIVKLQETQYF. The variable domain in full, with the rest retrieved from reference TRBV7-8 and TRBJ2-5, is GAGVSQSPRYKVAKRGQDVALRCDPISGHVSLFWYQQALGQGPEFLTYFQNEAQLDKSGLPSDRFFAERPEGSVSTLKIQRTQQEDSAVYLCASSPPIVKLQETQYFGPGTRLLVL.